The TCR beta chain under discussion was sequenced for a study of human T cells and chemical hapten exposure. Between the trimmed V and J ends, which lost 8 bases and 12 bases, there was a span of 17 bases. Germline CDR1 SGHTA, CDR2 FQGNSA. The length of the CDR3 is 12 residues. TCRdb ran MiXCR on the RACE reads and lists one entry per CDR3 protein. The sample contains 200,000 to 300,000 distinct CDR3 sequences, about 9% of which appear only once. Documented time point: pre-sensitization, week 0. The treatment was: therapeutic diphenylcyclopropenone sensitization with weekly scalp DPC. This TCR derives from a woman between 35 and 50 years old with alopecia areata. Some clones in this sample may be carry-over from other donors' samples. This chain links TRBV7-2 with TRBJ2-1; D might be TRBD2 (6 bases). Sequencing was performed on whole blood, taken in connection with sensitization to the hapten diphenylcyclopropenone (DPC). Written as DNA, the CDR3 is TGTGCCAGCCAATGGGGGGTCGGTTGGCAGTTCTTC. Its protein product is CASQWGVGWQFF.